A selection of T cell receptor beta chains follows, all from one sample in a study of cytomegalovirus exposure and HLA in healthy donors. The method was immunoSEQ multiplex PCR; TCRdb's version includes in-frame clones alone and lacks a portion of them. The sample yields under 85,000 clones, roughly 95% seen once. The sequenced material came from PBMCs. The receptors here all came from a woman aged 18-29 years in good health and CMV-seropositive. CDR3s include the opening cysteine and the closing phenylalanine or tryptophan. A D gene is named only where the DNA matches it firmly. Some rows have no size entry. The others give once, few or many, or a class for an expanded clone.

-	TRBJ1-2	TRBV6-5	-	CATQGLNYGYTF	TGTGCCACCCAGGGACTGAACTATGGCTACACCTTC
TRBD1	TRBJ1-4	TRBV5-1	-	CASSETGGNEKLFF	TGCGCCAGCAGCGAGACAGGGGGTAATGAAAAACTGTTTTTT
-	TRBJ2-5	TRBV30	-	CAWSTGEETQYF	TGTGCCTGGAGTACCGGGGAAGAGACCCAGTACTTC
-	TRBJ1-1	TRBV2	-	CASSEDRHTEAFF	TGTGCCAGCAGCGAGGACAGACACACTGAAGCTTTCTTT
-	TRBJ1-5	TRBV19	-	CASTIDPLAEGNQPQHF	TGTGCCAGTACCATCGATCCCCTGGCTGAGGGCAATCAGCCCCAGCATTTT
-	TRBJ1-2	TRBV28	-	CASSPMSRGYTF	TGTGCCAGCAGTCCCATGAGTCGCGGCTACACCTTC
-	TRBJ2-3	TRBV19	-	CASSMDYLSTDTQYF	TGTGCCAGTAGTATGGACTATCTTAGCACAGATACGCAGTATTTT
TRBD1	TRBJ1-6	TRBV2	once	CASSPRTGDNSPLHF	TGTGCCAGCAGTCCTCGGACAGGGGATAATTCACCCCTCCACTTT
-	TRBJ2-6	TRBV30	-	CAWSGGLSSGANVLTF	TGTGCCTGGAGTGGCGGGTTGAGCTCTGGGGCCAACGTCCTGACTTTC
-	TRBJ1-3	TRBV5-1	-	CASSLADTGNTIYF	TGCGCCAGCAGCTTGGCCGACACTGGAAACACCATATATTTT
-	TRBJ2-2	TRBV2	-	CASSARRETGELFF	TGTGCCAGCAGCGCGCGGAGGGAGACCGGGGAGCTGTTTTTT
-	TRBJ1-4	TRBV4-3	-	CASSQGGLGPNEKLFF	TGCGCCAGCAGCCAAGGGGGGCTGGGGCCTAATGAAAAACTGTTTTTT
-	TRBJ1-5	TRBV19	once	CASSGSRGSAQHF	TGTGCCAGTAGTGGGTCCAGGGGATCGGCCCAGCATTTT
TRBD1	TRBJ1-6	TRBV9	few	CASSEKDRNNSPLHF	TGTGCCAGCAGCGAGAAGGACAGGAATAATTCACCCCTCCACTTT
-	TRBJ2-7	TRBV5-8	-	CASSLGNHYGEQYF	TGTGCCAGCAGCTTGGGGAATCACTATGGCGAGCAGTACTTC
-	TRBJ1-3	TRBV14	-	CASSPLDSHSGNTIYF	TGTGCCAGCAGCCCATTAGACAGTCACTCTGGAAACACCATATATTTT
TRBD1	TRBJ2-7	TRBV4-3	-	CASSQGLEGADEQYF	TGCGCCAGCAGCCAAGGACTCGAGGGGGCCGACGAGCAGTACTTC
-	TRBJ2-7	TRBV27	-	CASSLSWADQPYEQYF	TGTGCCAGCAGTTTATCTTGGGCCGATCAACCCTACGAGCAGTACTTC
TRBD2	TRBJ2-1	TRBV19	-	CASSRIAGGNEQFF	TGTGCCAGTAGTAGAATAGCGGGAGGTAATGAGCAGTTCTTC
TRBD2	TRBJ2-3	TRBV7-3	-	CASSRGGSTDTQYF	TGTGCCAGCAGTCGCGGGGGTTCCACAGATACGCAGTATTTT
-	TRBJ1-2	TRBV11-1	-	CASSLAAGEYGYTF	TGTGCCAGCAGCTTAGCGGCAGGGGAATATGGCTACACCTTC
-	TRBJ1-5	TRBV19	-	CASCSEGPSPQHF	TGTGCCAGTTGCTCGGAGGGACCTTCGCCCCAGCATTTT
-	TRBJ1-1	TRBV2	-	CASSGGRSTEAFF	TGTGCCAGCAGTGGAGGGCGGAGTACTGAAGCTTTCTTT
TRBD2	TRBJ2-1	TRBV13	-	CASSLLSGGAGDEQFF	TGTGCCAGCAGCTTACTTAGCGGGGGGGCCGGGGATGAGCAGTTCTTC